The next 9 T cell receptor beta chains were all read from a single sample in a study of control samples from healthy donors and cancer patients. The table came from immunoSEQ multiplex PCR; TCRdb's copy has only in-frame clones and leaves some out. This sample has 110,000 to 150,000 clones; 75% to 90% occur once, and the top ten carry about 4.9%. Material for sequencing was blood. The source is a man aged 30-40 years in good health.

The V gene is TRBV4-3, the J gene TRBJ1-2; 7 bases agree with TRBD1. Germline V gene data show CDR1 as LGHNA and CDR2 as YSLEER. The CDR3 is 14 amino acids. With V trimmed by 4 bases and J by 3 bases, 5 bases remained unmatched. The CDR3 nucleotides are TGCGCCAGCAGCCCGGGCAGGGGGGACTATGGCTACACCTTC. This translates into CASSPGRGDYGYTF.

This chain uses TRBV24-1 with TRBJ2-1, with TRBD2 identical over 7 bases. This CDR3 is built from 18 residues. Losses at the gene ends were 9 bases for V and 3 bases for J; bases not matched to a gene: 19. The germline V gene has CDR1 KGHDR and CDR2 SFDVKD. CDR3: CATSSMVSGGGFYNEQFF. The CDR3 DNA reads TGTGCCACCTCGAGTATGGTCTCCGGCGGGGGTTTCTACAATGAGCAGTTCTTC.

This clone has more than one count but fewer than ten. The gene calls are TRBV6-2 or TRBV6-3 and TRBJ2-5; 7 bases match TRBD2. Germline CDR1 and CDR2: MNHEY and SVGEGT. With V trimmed by 2 bases and J by 6 bases, 3 bases remained unmatched. The CDR3 has 13 residues. CDR3 DNA sequence: TGTGCCAGCAGTTACGGGACTACGAAGACCCAGTACTTC. It codes for CASSYGTTKTQYF.

The chain is built from TRBV5-5 and TRBJ2-7; 13 bases align to TRBD2. CDR1 is SGHKS and CDR2 is YYEKEE in the germline V gene (reference sequence). The CDR3 consists of 18 residues. Trimming at V came to 1 base and at J to 9 bases, leaving 16 bases not matched to a gene. Here the CDR3 DNA reads TGTGCCAGCAGCTTGATCCCGCCACTAGCGGGAGGGCTCTCCGGGCAGTACTTC. This sequence encodes CASSLIPPLAGGLSGQYF.

This rearrangement joins TRBV4-3 to TRBJ2-5; D gene unclear. The V gene lost 0 bases and the J gene lost 4 bases, with 9 bases spanning the gap. From germline, CDR1 is LGHNA and CDR2 YSLEER. This CDR3 is built from 14 residues. CDR3 DNA sequence: TGCGCCAGCAGCCAAGATCTGGGCGGAGAGACCCAGTACTTC. This codes for CASSQDLGGETQYF.

The chain has TRBV12-5 and TRBJ2-1; a possible D gene is TRBD2 (6 bases). Trimming took 7 bases from V and 10 from J, leaving 17 bases between them. Looked up from germline, CDR1 is LGHNT and CDR2 is FRNRAP. This CDR3 has 13 residues. In DNA form, the CDR3 reads TGTGCTAGTGCCTCGGGAGACGGCCGGGAGCAGTTCTTC. Residues: CASASGDGREQFF.

This clone came up a few times. V gene TRBV11-3 combines with J gene TRBJ2-1; 14 bases align to TRBD2. The V gene end was trimmed by 5 bases and the J gene end by 6 bases; junction bases not matched to a gene: 6. This CDR3 is 16 amino acids long. From germline, CDR1 is SGHNT and CDR2 YENEEA. The CDR3 DNA is TGTGCCAGCAGCGCGGGACTAGCGGGAGTGGGCAATGAGCAGTTCTTC. The encoded protein is CASSAGLAGVGNEQFF.

This chain links TRBV4-3 with TRBJ2-6, with D maybe TRBD1 (5 bases). V was pared by 3 bases and J by 2 bases, with 8 bases between. This CDR3 is 15 amino acids long. Germline CDR1 LGHNA, CDR2 YSLEER. CDR3 bases: TGCGCCAGCAGCCACACAGGTGCTGGGGCCAACGTCCTGACTTTC. Amino acid sequence: CASSHTGAGANVLTF.

The chain joins TRBV15 to TRBJ2-3, with unresolved D. CDR3 size: 16 residues. V was clipped by 3 bases and J by 1 base, with 14 bases between them. From germline, CDR1 is LNHNV and CDR2 YYDKDF (reference sequence). CDR3 region: CATSRGNGLGTDTQYF. CDR3 bases: TGTGCCACCAGCAGGGGTAACGGGTTGGGCACAGATACGCAGTATTTT. The full variable domain, in which reference TRBV15 and TRBJ2-3 provide the parts outside the CDR3, is DAMVIQNPRYQVTQFGKPVTLSCSQTLNHNVMYWYQQKSSQAPKLLFHYYDKDFNNEADTPDNFQSRRPNTSFCFLDIRSPGLGDTAMYLCATSRGNGLGTDTQYFGPGTRLTVL.